This TCR beta chain appears in the sequencing data of a study of control samples from healthy donors and cancer patients. The protocol was immunoSEQ multiplex PCR, while the TCRdb copy is restricted to in-frame clones and leaves out a portion. The sample holds tens of thousands of clones, approximately 95% seen once. The origin of this receptor is a woman between 25 and 40 years old in good health. The sample was blood.

The CDR3 bases are TGCAGCGTTGGTACAGGGATGGTCCACGAGCAGTACTTC. Its translation: CSVGTGMVHEQYF. The chain joins TRBV29-1 to TRBJ2-7, with D possibly matching TRBD1 (6 bases). The V end was cut by 4 bases, the J end by 5 bases, with 15 bases between. The germline CDR1 and CDR2 sequences are SQVTM and ANQGSEA. This CDR3 region has 13 residues.